The rows below give T cell receptor beta chains drawn from one sample of a study of T cells in Graves' hyperthyroidism and ophthalmopathy. TCRdb ran MiXCR on the multiplex PCR reads and lists one entry per CDR3 protein. The sample holds 600,000 or so distinct CDR3 sequences; 15% to 20% are singletons and the top ten take 3.5% to 4%. Sample: blood. Receptors were obtained from a young woman with Graves' hyperthyroidism. The CDR3 runs from the conserved cysteine through the conserved F or W. Fields, in order: D gene, clone size, J gene, V gene, CDR3 DNA, CDR3 protein. D genes are given only for firm matches. Clone size, where shown, is once, few, many, or a class for clones that have expanded.

d_call: NA
clone_size: many
j_call: TRBJ2-3
v_call: TRBV13
cdr3_nt: TGTGCCAGCAGCTTCCTAGCGCCCGATACGCAGTATTTT
cdr3_aa: CASSFLAPDTQYF

d_call: TRBD2
clone_size: NA
j_call: TRBJ2-1
v_call: TRBV6-1
cdr3_nt: TGTGCCAGCACCCAAGGACTAGCGGGTTCGGGTGAGCAGTTCTTC
cdr3_aa: CASTQGLAGSGEQFF

d_call: NA
clone_size: few
j_call: TRBJ2-1
v_call: TRBV20-1
cdr3_nt: TGCAGTGCTAGAGAGAGAAGCTCCTACAATGAGCAGTTCTTC
cdr3_aa: CSARERSSYNEQFF

d_call: NA
clone_size: many
j_call: TRBJ2-7
v_call: TRBV5-1
cdr3_nt: TGCGCCAGCAGCTTGGAACCCTGGGTGAGCTCCTACGAGCAGTACTTC
cdr3_aa: CASSLEPWVSSYEQYF

d_call: TRBD1
clone_size: few
j_call: TRBJ1-1
v_call: TRBV29-1
cdr3_nt: TGCAGCGCACCGGGGACAGGGAACATGAACACTGAAGCTTTCTTT
cdr3_aa: CSAPGTGNMNTEAFF

d_call: NA
clone_size: few
j_call: TRBJ2-1
v_call: TRBV6-6
cdr3_nt: TGTGCCAGCAGTTACTCCCTTTCTAATGAGCAGTTCTTC
cdr3_aa: CASSYSLSNEQFF

d_call: TRBD2
clone_size: many
j_call: TRBJ2-7
v_call: TRBV18
cdr3_nt: TGTGCCAGCTCACCAATAGCGGGCTACGAGCAGTACTTC
cdr3_aa: CASSPIAGYEQYF

d_call: NA
clone_size: many
j_call: TRBJ2-1
v_call: TRBV5-1
cdr3_nt: TGCGCCAGCAGCCAAGACCCGGGCAATGAGCAGTTCTTC
cdr3_aa: CASSQDPGNEQFF

d_call: TRBD1
clone_size: NA
j_call: TRBJ1-2
v_call: TRBV10-3
cdr3_nt: TGTGCCATCGGGCTGACAGGGGGCGATGGCTACACCTTC
cdr3_aa: CAIGLTGGDGYTF

d_call: TRBD1
clone_size: many
j_call: TRBJ1-2
v_call: TRBV7-8
cdr3_nt: TGTGCCAGCAGCGCACAGGGGGCTAGCCCTTTACTCTATGGCTACACCTTC
cdr3_aa: CASSAQGASPLLYGYTF